This T cell receptor (beta chain) was obtained from a study of CD8 T cells in Susac syndrome. The CDR3 covers 15 residues. The V end was cut by 2 bases, the J end by 1 base, with 6 bases between. Germline CDR1 LGHNA, CDR2 YNFKEQ. About 0.5 to 1 ug RNA was reverse transcribed with random hexamers. The CDR3 of TCR beta was amplified by immunoSEQ multiplex PCR across 54 Vbeta and 13 Jbeta. TCRdb called the immunoSEQ multiplex PCR reads again in MiXCR, with one record for every CDR3 protein. The data show more than 100,000 distinct CDR3 sequences, with under 96% seen just once and roughly 0.14% held by the top ten. The authors sequenced TCR beta from blood CD8+ and CD4+ T cells.

This chain links TRBV4-2 with TRBJ2-6; D unclear. This sequence was found in a human donor with Susac syndrome. Sequencing was performed on CD4+ T cells from PBMCs. The CDR3 spells CASSQLGSGANVLTF. The CDR3 DNA sequence: TGTGCCAGCAGCCAACTGGGTTCTGGGGCCAACGTCCTGACTTTC.